Below are 28 T cell receptor beta chains sequenced from a single sample in a study of shared clonotypes between healthy human individuals. Produced via immunoSEQ multiplex PCR; TCRdb's table is partial and in-frame only. The sample yields millions of clones, about 95% seen once. Sequencing was done on a sample of naive CD4+ T cells sorted from blood. The sample's subset: CD45RA+ positively selected. These receptors were taken from a man aged 18 to 30 in good health.

This chain links TRBV5-1 with TRBJ2-7; D gene uncertain. V lost 2 bases and J 7 bases, leaving 16 bases between the germline ends. The CDR3 runs 14 residues. Germline V gene data show CDR1 as SGHRS and CDR2 as YFSETQ. The CDR3, as DNA: TGCGCCAGCAGCTTCGGCAGTTTGGTGGGGGAGCAGTACTTC. Its translation: CASSFGSLVGEQYF.

The chain links TRBV5-6 to TRBJ2-5; D is uncertain. The DNA end is more similar to TRBJ2-7, so the J call may be wrong. The CDR3 is made up of 14 amino acids. CDR1 and CDR2 from the germline V gene are SGHDT and YYEEEE. Here the CDR3 reads CASSPLTKSYEQYF. The CDR3 DNA reads TGTGCCAGCAGCCCACTGACCAAGTCCTACGAGCAGTACTTC.

A note on this clone: Additional DNA sequences in this sample encode the identical CDR3. The J gene is TRBJ2-3, the V gene TRBV7-2; no reliable D call. V was trimmed by 1 base and J by 4 bases, leaving 6 bases between them. Germline assignment: CDR1 SGHTA and CDR2 FQGNSA. The CDR3 is made up of 13 amino acids. CDR3 sequence: CASSLGGPDTQYF. CDR3 nucleotides: TGTGCCAGCAGCTTAGGTGGGCCAGATACGCAGTATTTT.

This sequence joins TRBV5-1 and TRBJ2-7; 8 nucleotides match TRBD2. V lost 0 bases to trimming and J lost 0 bases; unmatched junction nucleotides: 5. Germline values: CDR1 SGHRS, CDR2 YFSETQ. The CDR3 contains 16 residues. Here the CDR3 DNA reads TGCGCCAGCAGCTTGGCGGCTAGCGGGCTCTCCTACGAGCAGTACTTC. Amino acid sequence: CASSLAASGLSYEQYF.

This chain links TRBV5-1 with TRBJ2-2; no clear D gene. Germline V lookup: CDR1 SGHRS, CDR2 YFSETQ. The CDR3 is 13 residues long. V lost 2 bases to trimming and J lost 3 bases, with 5 bases between them. The CDR3 region is CASSFGYTGELFF. CDR3 nucleotide sequence: TGCGCCAGCAGCTTTGGGTACACCGGGGAGCTGTTTTTT. Looking up the rest from reference TRBV5-1 and TRBJ2-2 gives the full variable domain: KAGVTQTPRYLIKTRGQQVTLSCSPISGHRSVSWYQQTPGQGLQFLFEYFSETQRNKGNFPGRFSGRQFSNSRSEMNVSTLELGDSALYLCASSFGYTGELFFGEGSRLTVL.

This chain connects TRBV7-9 to TRBJ2-7; D perhaps matches TRBD2 (6 bases). The germline gives CDR1 SEHNR, CDR2 FQNEAQ (reference sequence). This CDR3 is 14 amino acids long. V lost 2 bases to trimming and J lost 7 bases, with 15 bases between them. The CDR3 DNA follows: TGTGCCAGCAGCTTACTTGGAGGGATCTGGGAGCAGTACTTC. It encodes CASSLLGGIWEQYF.

V is TRBV6-6 and J is TRBJ1-1; the D is unclear. The V and J ends lost 7 bases and 3 bases respectively, with 15 bases between them. The CDR3 covers 14 residues. CDR1 and CDR2 (germline): MNHNY, SVGAGI (reference sequence). CDR3 residues: CASIPRAVDTEAFF. The CDR3 coding sequence is TGTGCCAGCATCCCCCGGGCGGTGGACACTGAAGCTTTCTTT.

This clone was detected only once. This CDR3 is also generated by other DNA sequences in the sample. This chain connects TRBV28 to TRBJ1-2; D call uncertain. V lost 4 bases, J lost 4 bases, and 13 bases lay in between. CDR3 length equals 14 residues. Germline assignment: CDR1 MDHEN and CDR2 SYDVKM. The CDR3 DNA is TGTGCCAGCAGTTCCACGGGAGAGGGCTATGGCTACACCTTC. The encoded protein is CASSSTGEGYGYTF.

The chain combines TRBV20-1 with TRBJ1-1; no clear D. V gave up 3 bases and J gave up 6 bases, with 8 bases separating them. The CDR3 runs 11 residues. CDR1 and CDR2 (germline): DFQATT, SNEGSKA (reference sequence). The CDR3 DNA reads as TGCAGTGCTAGCTTAGGCGCTGAAGCTTTCTTT. Translated: CSASLGAEAFF.

The rearrangement links TRBV29-1 to TRBJ2-7, with TRBD1 identical over 11 bases. CDR3 length equals 19 residues. CDR1 and CDR2 from the germline V gene are SQVTM and ANQGSEA. V was pared by 4 bases and J by 0 bases, with 17 bases of the junction left unmatched. The CDR3 loop reads CSVGEPGQGGPLLSYEQYF. CDR3 sequence (DNA): TGCAGCGTTGGTGAACCGGGACAGGGGGGCCCGCTGCTCTCCTACGAGCAGTACTTC.

CDR3 DNA sequence: TGTGCCAGCAGCTTCTATGGCGGGAGTAGCAATGAGCAGTTCTTC. Residues: CASSFYGGSSNEQFF. The V gene is TRBV11-2, the J gene TRBJ2-1; 7 bases map to TRBD2. The V segment lost 3 bases and the J segment 6 bases; nucleotides outside the gene matches: 8. The CDR3 consists of 15 residues. Germline V gene sequence: CDR1 SGHAT, CDR2 FQNNGV.

The CDR3 sequence is CASTWGQETQYF. The CDR3 DNA follows: TGTGCCAGCACTTGGGGCCAAGAGACCCAGTACTTC. The V gene is TRBV7-2, the J gene TRBJ2-5; no clear D gene. Looked up from germline, CDR1 is SGHTA and CDR2 is FQGNSA. The length of the CDR3 is 12 residues. The V gene lost 7 bases and the J gene lost 1 base, with 7 bases spanning the gap.

The chain joins TRBV7-2 to TRBJ2-2; 16 bases agree with TRBD2. Per germline, CDR1 SGHTA and CDR2 FQGNSA. Trimming took 2 bases from V and 7 from J; bases not matched to a gene: 7. The CDR3 runs to 18 residues. The DNA of the CDR3 is TGTGCCAGCAGCTTACTAGGGACTAGCGGGAGGGCTGTCGGGGAGCTGTTTTTT. Residues: CASSLLGTSGRAVGELFF.

This clone was counted a single time. V gene TRBV18 combines with J gene TRBJ2-3; D is unclear. There are 15 residues in the CDR3. CDR1 KGHSH and CDR2 LQKENI come from the germline V gene. V was shortened by 2 bases and J by 1 base, with 10 bases between the two germline ends. CDR3 residues: CASSPTVPGTDTQYF. Here the CDR3 DNA reads TGTGCCAGCTCACCAACAGTGCCCGGCACAGATACGCAGTATTTT.

As for this clone: The same CDR3 arises from other DNA sequences in this sample as well. The V call is TRBV6-1, the J call TRBJ1-1; D is unresolved. Trimming cost V 5 bases and J 1 base, with 8 bases left between them. Germline V CDR1 and CDR2: MNHNS, SASEGT. The CDR3 is 13 amino acids. CDR3 loop: CASSPRGNTEAFF. Here the CDR3 DNA reads TGTGCCAGCAGTCCACGAGGGAACACTGAAGCTTTCTTT.

Comment on this clone: A much larger clone lies one base from this, so it may be a read error. Other DNA sequences of this sample code for an identical CDR3. The chain employs TRBV28 and TRBJ2-7, with 7 bases lining up with TRBD1. The CDR3 totals 15 residues. Germline CDR1 is MDHEN and CDR2 is SYDVKM. The CDR3 sequence: CASSSPTGVLNEQYF. The CDR3 DNA follows: TGTGCCAGCAGTTCCCCCACAGGGGTCTTAAACGAGCAGTATTTC.

The chain combines TRBV10-3 with TRBJ1-5; 10 bases map to TRBD1. CDR1 is ENHRY, CDR2 SYGVKD, per germline. The CDR3 covers 15 residues. V was pared by 7 bases and J by 7 bases, with 10 bases of the junction left unmatched. CDR3 bases: TGTGCCATCACCCCGACAGGGGGCGCAGGACAGCCCCAGCATTTT. The encoded protein is CAITPTGGAGQPQHF.

The rearrangement links TRBV5-1 to TRBJ1-2; no reliable D call. V was clipped by 5 bases and J by 1 base, with 6 bases between them. Germline CDR1 is SGHRS and CDR2 is YFSETQ. The CDR3 has 12 amino acids. CDR3 sequence: CASRAGNYGYTF. CDR3 bases: TGCGCCAGCAGGGCGGGTAACTATGGCTACACCTTC.

The V and J genes are TRBV29-1 and TRBJ1-2; D gene unclear. V was clipped by 4 bases and J by 2 bases, with 17 bases between them. The CDR3 is 15 residues long. Germline CDR1 and CDR2: SQVTM and ANQGSEA. The CDR3 nucleotides read TGCAGCGTTGGTGTAGTAGGTGCCGGGAACTATGGCTACACCTTC. The encoded protein is CSVGVVGAGNYGYTF.

As DNA, the CDR3 is TGTGCCAGCACTATGCTCGGGACATACCTTGGGGGGACCCAGTACTTC. Its translation is CASTMLGTYLGGTQYF. V is TRBV6-6 and J is TRBJ2-5, with TRBD1 as a possible D gene (6 bases). Between the trimmed V and J ends, which lost 7 bases and 7 bases, there was a span of 25 bases. Germline CDR1 is MNHNY and CDR2 is SVGAGI (reference sequence). This CDR3 is built from 16 residues.

The chain joins TRBV11-2 to TRBJ2-7, with 8 bases identical to TRBD2. Trimming cost V 1 base and J 4 bases; bases outside gene matches: 3. The CDR3 runs 14 residues. Per the germline V gene, CDR1 is SGHAT and CDR2 is FQNNGV. The CDR3: CASSLGASGYEQYF. Here the CDR3 DNA reads TGTGCCAGCAGCTTAGGGGCTAGCGGGTACGAGCAGTACTTC.

This clone occurred once. The chain couples TRBV6-1 to TRBJ2-2; D not resolved. With 0 bases removed from V and 6 bases from J, the gap between germline ends came to 8 bases. Germline V gene data show CDR1 as MNHNS and CDR2 as SASEGT. CDR3 length: 14 residues. CDR3 sequence reads: CASSEARSSGELFF. Here the CDR3 DNA reads TGTGCCAGCAGTGAAGCCCGAAGCTCCGGGGAGCTGTTTTTT.

This chain joins TRBV4-3 and TRBJ2-2; D might be TRBD1 (6 bases). CDR1 is LGHNA and CDR2 is YSLEER in the germline V gene. Trimming removed 2 bases at V and 8 bases at J, with 9 bases between. The CDR3 extends over 13 amino acids. CDR3 bases: TGCGCCAGCAGCCAACCCCAGGGGGGGGAGCTGTTTTTT. Amino acids: CASSQPQGGELFF.

The chain has TRBV7-9 and TRBJ1-5, with D unclear. Looked up from germline, CDR1 is SEHNR and CDR2 is FQNEAQ (reference sequence). Deletions cut 6 bases from V and 1 base from J, with 4 bases between. This CDR3 is built from 12 residues. CDR3 DNA sequence: TGTGCCAGCAGTGTGAGCAATCAGCCCCAGCATTTT. It is translated as CASSVSNQPQHF.

The chain employs TRBV5-1 and TRBJ1-2, with TRBD1 as a possible D gene (6 bases). From germline, CDR1 is SGHRS and CDR2 YFSETQ. With 0 bases removed from V and 3 bases from J, the gap between germline ends came to 9 bases. The CDR3 has 14 amino acids. The DNA for the CDR3 is TGCGCCAGCAGCTTGGGGGGGCCAGACTATGGCTACACCTTC. It yields the protein CASSLGGPDYGYTF. The whole variable domain, filled in from reference TRBV5-1 and TRBJ1-2, reads KAGVTQTPRYLIKTRGQQVTLSCSPISGHRSVSWYQQTPGQGLQFLFEYFSETQRNKGNFPGRFSGRQFSNSRSEMNVSTLELGDSALYLCASSLGGPDYGYTFGSGTRLTVV.

The rearrangement joins TRBV5-1 to TRBJ2-5, with TRBD1 as a possible D gene (5 bases). The J call could be wrong; TRBJ2-7 is a better fit for the DNA end. This CDR3 has 13 amino acids. Germline CDR1 and CDR2: SGHRS and YFSETQ. The CDR3 spells CASSLTGEYEQYF. The CDR3 DNA reads TGCGCCAGCAGCTTGACAGGAGAGTACGAGCAGTACTTC.

The chain couples TRBV27 to TRBJ2-1; 16 nucleotides align to TRBD2. Germline trimming cut 2 bases from V and 5 bases from J; bases unmatched to any gene: 6. This CDR3 is 18 amino acids long. Looked up from germline, CDR1 is MNHEY and CDR2 is SMNVEV (reference sequence). The CDR3 spells CASSLRPGLAGGDNEQFF. The CDR3 DNA follows: TGTGCCAGCAGTTTACGGCCGGGACTAGCGGGAGGGGACAATGAGCAGTTCTTC.

The CDR3 loop is CASQQDPGSYNEQFF. CDR3 DNA sequence: TGCGCCAGCCAACAGGACCCTGGGTCCTACAATGAGCAGTTCTTC. The chain carries TRBV5-1 and TRBJ2-1; D possibly corresponds to TRBD1 (5 bases). The germline CDR1 and CDR2 sequences are SGHRS and YFSETQ. The CDR3 runs to 15 residues. Trimming removed 7 bases from V and 1 base from J, with 15 bases in between. The whole variable domain, filled in from reference TRBV5-1 and TRBJ2-1, reads KAGVTQTPRYLIKTRGQQVTLSCSPISGHRSVSWYQQTPGQGLQFLFEYFSETQRNKGNFPGRFSGRQFSNSRSEMNVSTLELGDSALYLCASQQDPGSYNEQFFGPGTRLTVL.